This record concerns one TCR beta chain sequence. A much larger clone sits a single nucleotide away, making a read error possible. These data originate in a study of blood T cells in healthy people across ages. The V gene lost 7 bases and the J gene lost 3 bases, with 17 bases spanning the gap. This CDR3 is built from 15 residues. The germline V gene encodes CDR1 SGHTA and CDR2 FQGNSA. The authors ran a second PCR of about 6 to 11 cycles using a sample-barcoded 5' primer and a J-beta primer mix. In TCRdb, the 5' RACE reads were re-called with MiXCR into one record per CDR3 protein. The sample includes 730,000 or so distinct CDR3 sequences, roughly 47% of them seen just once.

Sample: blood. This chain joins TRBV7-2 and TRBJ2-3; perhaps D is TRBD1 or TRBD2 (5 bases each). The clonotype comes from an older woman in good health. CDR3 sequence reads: CASNPGTGRTDTQYF. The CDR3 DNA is TGTGCCAGCAACCCAGGGACGGGGAGAACAGATACGCAGTATTTT.